The 8 T cell receptor beta chains listed next were all sequenced from one sample in a study of cytomegalovirus exposure and HLA in healthy donors. Repertoires were generated with immunoSEQ multiplex PCR, while TCRdb's copy carries only in-frame clones and drops some. This table has around 170,000 clones, around nine tenths appearing once. The material sequenced was PBMCs. The receptor set was obtained from a man aged 18 to 35 in good health and CMV-seronegative.

The chain uses TRBV4-1 and TRBJ1-5, with TRBD1 matching 7 bases. V lost 6 bases to trimming and J lost 1 base; unmatched junction nucleotides: 9. The CDR3 runs 16 residues. Germline-derived CDR1 and CDR2 are MGHRA and YSYEKL. The CDR3 loop is CASRLIPTGSNQPQHF. The CDR3 DNA sequence: TGCGCCAGCAGACTAATACCGACAGGGAGCAATCAGCCCCAGCATTTT.

J is TRBJ1-1 and V is TRBV30; 9 nucleotides line up with TRBD1. V shed 1 base and J 3 bases; nucleotides not matched to a gene: 0. The CDR3 runs 13 residues. CDR1 is GTSNPN, CDR2 SVGIG, per germline (reference sequence). The CDR3 here is CAWSGQGDTEAFF. CDR3 in DNA: TGTGCCTGGAGTGGACAGGGGGACACTGAAGCTTTCTTT.

This chain links TRBV6-1 with TRBJ2-5; D is unresolved. The V gene's germline CDR1 is MNHNS and CDR2 SASEGT. Trimming removed 4 bases at V and 5 bases at J, with 5 bases between. This CDR3 spans 11 amino acids. CDR3 nucleotides: TGTGCCAGCAGTGCTATGGAGACCCAGTACTTC. It specifies CASSAMETQYF.

Of note for this clone: At the DNA level, this CDR3 is encoded by other sequences in the same sample as well. The chain carries TRBV6-5 and TRBJ1-2; 9 nucleotides match TRBD1. The CDR3 runs 15 residues. Germline V gene sequence: CDR1 MNHEY, CDR2 SVGAGI. The V and J ends lost 0 bases and 4 bases, in that order; junction bases with no gene match: 3. CDR3 sequence reads: CASSYSGQGTYGYTF. In nucleotides, the CDR3 is TGTGCCAGCAGTTACTCGGGACAGGGAACCTATGGCTACACCTTC.

V and J are TRBV2 and TRBJ1-1; D gene uncertain. This CDR3 has 13 amino acids. Germline values: CDR1 SNHLY, CDR2 FYNNEI. The V end lost 4 bases, the J end lost 1 base, and 7 bases lay between the germline ends. In DNA form, the CDR3 reads TGTGCCAGCAGTGTAAACAAGAACACTGAAGCTTTCTTT. Amino acid sequence: CASSVNKNTEAFF.

CDR3 residues: CASSQDGGRPPYEQYF. CDR3 DNA: TGCGCCAGCAGCCAAGATGGAGGGAGGCCCCCCTACGAGCAGTACTTC. The chain is built from TRBV4-3 and TRBJ2-7, with TRBD2 as a possible D gene (6 bases). V shed 0 bases and J shed 2 bases, with 14 bases lying between them. Looked up from germline, CDR1 is LGHNA and CDR2 is YSLEER. The CDR3 has 16 residues.

The gene calls are TRBV27 and TRBJ2-7, with D perhaps matching TRBD2 (6 bases). The CDR3 runs to 13 residues. CDR1 and CDR2 (germline): MNHEY, SMNVEV (reference sequence). V was pared by 3 bases and J by 3 bases, with 9 bases between. The CDR3 DNA sequence: TGTGCCAGCAGTTTCGGGACTGGCTACGAGCAGTACTTC. Translated: CASSFGTGYEQYF.

The chain joins TRBV28 to TRBJ2-3, with TRBD1 matching over 7 bases. The germline CDR1 and CDR2 sequences are MDHEN and SYDVKM. The CDR3 runs to 16 residues. Trimming removed 4 bases from V and 0 bases from J; junction bases left unmatched: 7. In nucleotides, the CDR3 is TGTGCCAGCAGTTCACCCGGGACAGCTAGCACAGATACGCAGTATTTT. Protein: CASSSPGTASTDTQYF.